Listed below are T cell receptor beta chains from one sample, sequenced in a study of OX40 agonist ivuxolimab in advanced cancers. Measured with immunoSEQ multiplex PCR; TCRdb has only the in-frame clones, and not every one. The sample yields about 18,000 clones, 75% to 90% seen once. Here the sequenced sample was CD4+ or CD8+ T cells sorted from blood, taken in a trial of the OX40 agonist ivuxolimab. These receptors originate from an adult with an advanced solid tumor such as melanoma, head and neck, liver or kidney cancer. CDR3s include the opening cysteine and the closing phenylalanine or tryptophan. The D gene is left open where the match is weak. Clone size is shown for a subset of rows, as once, few, many or a class of expanded clone.

cdr3_nt cdr3_aa j_call d_call clone_size v_call
TGTGCCAGCAGCCAAGATTTAACGGAGCCCCAGCATTTT CASSQDLTEPQHF TRBJ1-5 NA medium-sized TRBV4-2
TGTGCCAGCAGTTTTCTAGCGGGCACCGGGGAGCTGTTTTTT CASSFLAGTGELFF TRBJ2-2 TRBD2 NA TRBV27
TGTGCCAGCAGCTTAGAACTTGAGCAGTTCTTC CASSLELEQFF TRBJ2-1 NA NA TRBV7-9
TGTGCCAGCAGCTTAGGGGGACAGGGGGATAATTCACCCCTCCACTTT CASSLGGQGDNSPLHF TRBJ1-6 TRBD1 NA TRBV7-6
TGTGCCAGCAGTGGACTAGGGGGGGCAGATACGCAGTATTTT CASSGLGGADTQYF TRBJ2-3 NA NA TRBV9
TGTGCCAGCAGTGACCGGACAGGGGTGGATGAGCAGTTCTTC CASSDRTGVDEQFF TRBJ2-1 TRBD1 NA TRBV6-5
TGTGCCAGCAGTTTTAGTGGGAGCGGAGAGACCCAGTACTTC CASSFSGSGETQYF TRBJ2-5 NA NA TRBV28
TGTGCCAGCTCACGGGTAAGGGACCCGAGCCACAATGAGCAGTTCTTC CASSRVRDPSHNEQFF TRBJ2-1 NA medium-sized TRBV18
TGTGCCAGCAGTTACTCGGGGGGGCCAAATGAGCAGTTCTTC CASSYSGGPNEQFF TRBJ2-1 NA NA TRBV6-6
TGCAGCGTAGACAGGGGCCGGTACACCGGGGAGCTGTTTTTT CSVDRGRYTGELFF TRBJ2-2 TRBD1 NA TRBV29-1